This TCR beta chain was identified in a study of cytomegalovirus exposure and HLA in healthy donors. A note on this clone: The antigen is undetermined.

PCR used 60 Vbeta primers and 13 Jbeta primers. In the original analysis: In a later analysis, the count reached 76 million or so unique TCR beta chains, with 8.5 million to 14 million shared. The table came from immunoSEQ multiplex PCR; TCRdb's copy has only in-frame clones and leaves some out. The DNA gave D and trimming, while V, J and clone size come from that table. The data hold around 190,000 clones, with over 75% observed a single time. Study-level points and caveats: In vitro, three CMV-associated chains proved specific for CMV antigens. According to the study, roughly 160 TCR beta chains were cytomegalovirus-associated. In an earlier analysis, productive rearrangement rates for most beta V segments clustered near 87% or 30%.

The CDR3 is 15 residues long. The V gene's germline CDR1 is MNHEY and CDR2 SVGAGI. The J segment lost 4 bases and the V segment lost 0 bases, leaving 6 bases of the junction unmatched. The sample consisted of PBMCs. The sequence was collected from a woman aged 50 to 60 in good health and CMV-seronegative. The rearrangement joins TRBV6-5 to TRBJ2-7; 7 nucleotides agree with TRBD2. CDR3 sequence reads: CASSYSADGRYEQYF. The CDR3 region has the DNA TGTGCCAGCAGTTACTCGGCCGACGGGAGGTACGAGCAGTACTTC.